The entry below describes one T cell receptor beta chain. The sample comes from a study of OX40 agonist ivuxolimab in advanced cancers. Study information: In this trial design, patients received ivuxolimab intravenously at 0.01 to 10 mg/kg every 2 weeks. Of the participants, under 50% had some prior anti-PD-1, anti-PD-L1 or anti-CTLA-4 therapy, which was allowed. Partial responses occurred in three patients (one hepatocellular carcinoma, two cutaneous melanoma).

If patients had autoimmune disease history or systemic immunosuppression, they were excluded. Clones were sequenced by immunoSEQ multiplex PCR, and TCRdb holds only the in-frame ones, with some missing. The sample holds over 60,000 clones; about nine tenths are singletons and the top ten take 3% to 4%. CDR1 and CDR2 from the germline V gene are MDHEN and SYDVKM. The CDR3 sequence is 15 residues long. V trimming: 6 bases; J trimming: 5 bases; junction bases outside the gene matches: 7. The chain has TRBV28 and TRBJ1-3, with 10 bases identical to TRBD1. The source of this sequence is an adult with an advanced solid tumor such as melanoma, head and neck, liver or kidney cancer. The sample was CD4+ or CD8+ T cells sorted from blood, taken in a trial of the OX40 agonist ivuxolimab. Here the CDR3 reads CASRGGQGRRNTIYF. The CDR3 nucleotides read TGTGCCAGCAGGGGGGGACAGGGGAGAAGAAACACCATATATTTT.